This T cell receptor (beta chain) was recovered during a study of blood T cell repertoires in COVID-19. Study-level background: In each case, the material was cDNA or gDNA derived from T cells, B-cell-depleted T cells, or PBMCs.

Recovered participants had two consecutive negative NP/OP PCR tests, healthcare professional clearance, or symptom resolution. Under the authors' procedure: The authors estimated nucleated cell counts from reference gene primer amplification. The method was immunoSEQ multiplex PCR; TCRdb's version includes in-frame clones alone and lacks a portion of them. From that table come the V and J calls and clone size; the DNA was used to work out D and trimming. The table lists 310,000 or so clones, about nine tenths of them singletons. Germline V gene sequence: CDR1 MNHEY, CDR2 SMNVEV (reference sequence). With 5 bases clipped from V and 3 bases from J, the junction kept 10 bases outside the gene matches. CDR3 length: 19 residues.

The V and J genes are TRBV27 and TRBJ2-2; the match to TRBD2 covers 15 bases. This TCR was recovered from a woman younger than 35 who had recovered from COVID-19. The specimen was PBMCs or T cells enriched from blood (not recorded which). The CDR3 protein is CASSAGWGLAGGDTGELFF. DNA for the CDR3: TGTGCCAGCAGTGCCGGGTGGGGACTAGCGGGAGGCGACACCGGGGAGCTGTTTTTT.